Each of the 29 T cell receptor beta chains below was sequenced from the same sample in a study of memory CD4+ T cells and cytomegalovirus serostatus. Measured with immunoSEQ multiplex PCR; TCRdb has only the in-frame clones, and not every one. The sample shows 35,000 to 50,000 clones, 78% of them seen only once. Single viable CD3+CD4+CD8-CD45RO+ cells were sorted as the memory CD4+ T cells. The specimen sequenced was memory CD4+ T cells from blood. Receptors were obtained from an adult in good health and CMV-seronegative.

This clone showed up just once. CDR3 in DNA: TGTGCCAGCACCCCCATGGGCCAAAACTCCTACGAGCAGTACTTC. Amino acid sequence: CASTPMGQNSYEQYF. The chain joins TRBV6-1 to TRBJ2-7, with no clear D. The germline V and J ends were trimmed by 7 bases and 0 bases, with 16 bases remaining between them. CDR1 is MNHNS, CDR2 SASEGT, per germline. The CDR3 is 15 residues long.

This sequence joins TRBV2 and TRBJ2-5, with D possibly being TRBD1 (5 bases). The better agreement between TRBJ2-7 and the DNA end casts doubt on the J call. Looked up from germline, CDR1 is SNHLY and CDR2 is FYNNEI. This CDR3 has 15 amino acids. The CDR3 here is CASSEATGSSYEQYF. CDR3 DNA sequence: TGTGCCAGCAGTGAAGCTACAGGTAGCTCCTACGAGCAGTACTTC.

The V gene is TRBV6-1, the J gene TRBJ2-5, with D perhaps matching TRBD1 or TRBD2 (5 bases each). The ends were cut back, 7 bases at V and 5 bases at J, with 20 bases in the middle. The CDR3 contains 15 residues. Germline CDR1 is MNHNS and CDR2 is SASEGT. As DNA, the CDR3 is TGTGCCAGCAACACATTCAGGGTTGGGAGTGAGACCCAGTACTTC. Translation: CASNTFRVGSETQYF.

For the CDR3, the DNA is TGTGCCTGCACAAGAACAGGGGGCGCAGGAAGAACTGAAGCTTTCTTT. Protein sequence: CACTRTGGAGRTEAFF. This chain connects TRBV2 to TRBJ1-1, with 9 bases aligning to TRBD1. In germline, CDR1 is SNHLY, CDR2 FYNNEI. The CDR3 totals 16 residues. Trimming at V came to 11 bases and at J to 5 bases, leaving 18 bases not matched to a gene. Full variable domain (missing parts from reference TRBV2 and TRBJ1-1): EPEVTQTPSHQVTQMGQEVILRCVPISNHLYFYWYRQILGQKVEFLVSFYNNEISEKSEIFDDQFSVERPDGSNFTLKIRSTKLEDSAMYFCACTRTGGAGRTEAFFGQGTRLTVV.

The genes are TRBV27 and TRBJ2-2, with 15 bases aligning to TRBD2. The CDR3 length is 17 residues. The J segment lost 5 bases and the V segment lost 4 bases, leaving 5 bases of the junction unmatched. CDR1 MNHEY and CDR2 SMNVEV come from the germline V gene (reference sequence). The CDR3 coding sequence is TGTGCCAGCAGTTGGTTCGGACTAGCGGGGGGGACCGGGGAGCTGTTTTTT. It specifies CASSWFGLAGGTGELFF.

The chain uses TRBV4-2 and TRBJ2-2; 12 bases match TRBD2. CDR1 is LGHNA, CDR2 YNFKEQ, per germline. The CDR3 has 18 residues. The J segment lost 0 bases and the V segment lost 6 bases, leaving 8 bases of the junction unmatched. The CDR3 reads CASRLTGLAGTNTGELFF. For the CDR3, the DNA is TGTGCCAGCAGACTCACTGGACTAGCGGGGACGAACACCGGGGAGCTGTTTTTT.

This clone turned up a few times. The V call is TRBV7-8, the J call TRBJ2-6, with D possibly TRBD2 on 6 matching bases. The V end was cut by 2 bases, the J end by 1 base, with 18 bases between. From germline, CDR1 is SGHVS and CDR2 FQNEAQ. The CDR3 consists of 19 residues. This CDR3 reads CASSLTARGPGSGANVLTF. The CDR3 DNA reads TGTGCCAGCAGCTTAACGGCGCGGGGCCCGGGGTCTGGGGCCAACGTCCTGACTTTC. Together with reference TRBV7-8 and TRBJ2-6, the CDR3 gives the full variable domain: GAGVSQSPRYKVAKRGQDVALRCDPISGHVSLFWYQQALGQGPEFLTYFQNEAQLDKSGLPSDRFFAERPEGSVSTLKIQRTQQEDSAVYLCASSLTARGPGSGANVLTFGAGSRLTVL.

The CDR3 here is CASSPQGALGGYTF. The CDR3, as DNA: TGCGCCAGCAGCCCCCAGGGAGCCCTTGGCGGCTACACCTTC. The rearrangement uses TRBV5-1 and TRBJ1-2, with D tentatively TRBD1 (5 bases). The CDR3 runs 14 residues. The germline V gene encodes CDR1 SGHRS and CDR2 YFSETQ. The V end lost 4 bases, the J end lost 8 bases, and 18 bases lay between the germline ends.

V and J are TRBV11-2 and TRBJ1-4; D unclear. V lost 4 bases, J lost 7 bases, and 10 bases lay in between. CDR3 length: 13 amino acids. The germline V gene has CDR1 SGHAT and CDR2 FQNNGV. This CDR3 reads CASSWGIGEKLFF. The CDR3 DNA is TGTGCCAGCAGCTGGGGAATCGGTGAAAAACTGTTTTTT.

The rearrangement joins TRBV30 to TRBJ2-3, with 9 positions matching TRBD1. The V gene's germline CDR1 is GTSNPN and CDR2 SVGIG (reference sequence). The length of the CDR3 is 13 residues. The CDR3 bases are TGTGGCGTACAGGGGGCCCGGTCAGATACGCAGTATTTT. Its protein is CGVQGARSDTQYF.

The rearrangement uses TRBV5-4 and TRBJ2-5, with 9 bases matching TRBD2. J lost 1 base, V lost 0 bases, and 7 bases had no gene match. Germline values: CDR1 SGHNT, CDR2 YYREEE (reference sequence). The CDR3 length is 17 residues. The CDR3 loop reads CASSLGVAGAGQETQYF. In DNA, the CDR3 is TGTGCCAGCAGCTTGGGTGTAGCGGGGGCGGGCCAAGAGACCCAGTACTTC.

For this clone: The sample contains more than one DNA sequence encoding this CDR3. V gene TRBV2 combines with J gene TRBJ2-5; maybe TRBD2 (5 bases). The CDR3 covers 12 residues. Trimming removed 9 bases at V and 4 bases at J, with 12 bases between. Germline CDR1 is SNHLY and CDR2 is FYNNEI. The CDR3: CASTGSAETQYF. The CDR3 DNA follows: TGTGCCAGTACGGGGTCTGCAGAGACCCAGTACTTC.

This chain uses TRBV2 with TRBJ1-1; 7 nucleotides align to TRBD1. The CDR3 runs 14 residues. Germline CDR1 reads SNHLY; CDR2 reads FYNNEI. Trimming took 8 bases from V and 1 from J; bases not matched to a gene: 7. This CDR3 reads CASERGTANTEAFF. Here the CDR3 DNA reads TGTGCCAGCGAACGCGGGACAGCGAACACTGAAGCTTTCTTT.

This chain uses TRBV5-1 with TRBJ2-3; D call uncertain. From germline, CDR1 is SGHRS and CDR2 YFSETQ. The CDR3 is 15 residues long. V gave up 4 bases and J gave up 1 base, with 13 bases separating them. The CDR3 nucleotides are TGCGCCAGCAGCCCGACAAGTCGGGGCACAGATACGCAGTATTTT. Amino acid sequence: CASSPTSRGTDTQYF.

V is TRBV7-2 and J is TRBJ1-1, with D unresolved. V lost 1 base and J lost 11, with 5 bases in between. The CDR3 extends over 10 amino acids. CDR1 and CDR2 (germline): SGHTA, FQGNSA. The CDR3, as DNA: TGTGCCAGCAGCTTAGATCGGGCTTTCTTT. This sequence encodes CASSLDRAFF.

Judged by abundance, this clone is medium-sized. The CDR3 coding sequence is TGCGCCAGCAGCGCCGGAGGTCCTAATCAGCCCCAGCATTTT. It specifies CASSAGGPNQPQHF. The chain uses TRBV5-1 and TRBJ1-5, with unresolved D. Trimming took 4 bases from V and 4 from J, leaving 12 bases between them. Germline V CDR1 and CDR2: SGHRS, YFSETQ. The CDR3 loop spans 14 amino acids.

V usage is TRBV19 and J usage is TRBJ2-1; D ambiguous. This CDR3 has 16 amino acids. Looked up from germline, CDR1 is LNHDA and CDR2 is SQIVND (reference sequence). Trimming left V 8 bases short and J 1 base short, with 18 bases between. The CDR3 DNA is TGTGCCAGTCGGTTAGGAGCGTCGACTTCCTACAATGAGCAGTTCTTC. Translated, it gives CASRLGASTSYNEQFF. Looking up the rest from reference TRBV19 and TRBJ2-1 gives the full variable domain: DGGITQSPKYLFRKEGQNVTLSCEQNLNHDAMYWYRQDPGQGLRLIYYSQIVNDFQKGDIAEGYSVSREKKESFPLTVTSAQKNPTAFYLCASRLGASTSYNEQFFGPGTRLTVL.

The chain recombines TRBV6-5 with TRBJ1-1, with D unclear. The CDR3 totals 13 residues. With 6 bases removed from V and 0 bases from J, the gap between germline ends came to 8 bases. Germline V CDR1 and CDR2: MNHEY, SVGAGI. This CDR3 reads CASSQEVNTEAFF. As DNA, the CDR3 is TGTGCCAGCAGCCAAGAGGTGAACACTGAAGCTTTCTTT.

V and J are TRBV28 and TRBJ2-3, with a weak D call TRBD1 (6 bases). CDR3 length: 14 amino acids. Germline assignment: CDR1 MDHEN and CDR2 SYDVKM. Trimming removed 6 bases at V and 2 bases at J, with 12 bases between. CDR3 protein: CASSRDTYTDTQYF. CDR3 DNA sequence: TGTGCCAGCAGCAGGGACACATACACAGATACGCAGTATTTT.

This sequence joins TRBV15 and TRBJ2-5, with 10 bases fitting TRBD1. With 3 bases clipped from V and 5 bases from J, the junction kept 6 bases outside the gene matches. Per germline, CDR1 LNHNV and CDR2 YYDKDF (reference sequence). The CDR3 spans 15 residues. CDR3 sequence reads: CATSRDGTGEETQYF. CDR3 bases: TGTGCCACCAGCAGGGACGGGACAGGGGAGGAGACCCAGTACTTC.

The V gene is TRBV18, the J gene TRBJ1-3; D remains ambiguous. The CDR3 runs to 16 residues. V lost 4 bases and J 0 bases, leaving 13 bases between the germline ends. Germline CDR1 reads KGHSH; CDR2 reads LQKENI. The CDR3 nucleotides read TGTGCCAGCTCACTTAGTCTTCCAGACTCTGGAAACACCATATATTTT. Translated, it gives CASSLSLPDSGNTIYF.

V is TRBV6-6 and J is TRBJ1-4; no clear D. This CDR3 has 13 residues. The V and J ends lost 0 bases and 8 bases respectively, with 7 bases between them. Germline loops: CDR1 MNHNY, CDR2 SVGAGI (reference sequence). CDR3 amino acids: CASSYSFSEKLFF. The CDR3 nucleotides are TGTGCCAGCAGTTACTCGTTCTCCGAAAAACTGTTTTTT.

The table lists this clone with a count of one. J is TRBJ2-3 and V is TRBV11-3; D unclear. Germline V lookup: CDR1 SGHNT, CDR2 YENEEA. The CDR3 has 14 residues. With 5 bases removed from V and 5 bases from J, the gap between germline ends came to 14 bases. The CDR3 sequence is CASSRGRHEDTQYF. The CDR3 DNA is TGTGCCAGCAGCAGAGGCCGCCACGAAGATACGCAGTATTTT.

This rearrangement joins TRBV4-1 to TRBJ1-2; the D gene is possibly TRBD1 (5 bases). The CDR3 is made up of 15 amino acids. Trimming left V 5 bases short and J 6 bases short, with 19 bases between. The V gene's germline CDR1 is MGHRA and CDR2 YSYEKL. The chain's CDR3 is CASSEVRSGEDGYTF. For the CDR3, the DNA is TGCGCCAGCAGCGAAGTGCGATCGGGGGAAGATGGCTACACCTTC.

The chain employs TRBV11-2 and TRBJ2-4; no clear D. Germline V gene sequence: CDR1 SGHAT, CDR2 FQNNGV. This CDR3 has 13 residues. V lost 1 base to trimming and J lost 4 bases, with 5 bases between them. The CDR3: CASSLASKNIQYF. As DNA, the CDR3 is TGTGCCAGCAGCTTAGCCTCGAAAAACATTCAGTACTTC.

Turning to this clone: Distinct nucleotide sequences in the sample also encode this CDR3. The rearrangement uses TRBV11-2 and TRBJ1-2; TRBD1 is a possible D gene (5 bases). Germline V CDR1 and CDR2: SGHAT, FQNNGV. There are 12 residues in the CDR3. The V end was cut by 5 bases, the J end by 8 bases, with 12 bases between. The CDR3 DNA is TGTGCCAGCAGCCCCGAGGGGTACGGCTACACCTTC. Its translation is CASSPEGYGYTF.

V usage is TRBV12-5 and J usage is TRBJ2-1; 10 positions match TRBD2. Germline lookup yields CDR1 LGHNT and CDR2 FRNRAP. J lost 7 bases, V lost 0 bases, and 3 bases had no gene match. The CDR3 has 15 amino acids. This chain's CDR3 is CASGLVVLAGNEQFF. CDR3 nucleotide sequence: TGTGCTAGTGGTTTGGTAGTACTAGCGGGGAATGAGCAGTTCTTC.

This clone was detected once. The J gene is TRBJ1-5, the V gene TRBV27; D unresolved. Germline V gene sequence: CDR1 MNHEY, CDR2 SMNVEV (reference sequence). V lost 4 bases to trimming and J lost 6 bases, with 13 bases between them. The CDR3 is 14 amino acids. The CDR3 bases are TGTGCCAGCAGTTCCTACGGGGTCGGTCAGCCCCAGCATTTT. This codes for CASSSYGVGQPQHF.

The CDR3 nucleotides are TGTGCCAGCAGCTTGAGGACAGGGCGGGCTTTCTTT. Amino acid sequence: CASSLRTGRAFF. J is TRBJ1-1 and V is TRBV5-6; 8 bases match TRBD1. The CDR3 is made up of 12 amino acids. Germline V gene sequence: CDR1 SGHDT, CDR2 YYEEEE. V was pared by 1 base and J by 11 bases, with 4 bases of the junction left unmatched.